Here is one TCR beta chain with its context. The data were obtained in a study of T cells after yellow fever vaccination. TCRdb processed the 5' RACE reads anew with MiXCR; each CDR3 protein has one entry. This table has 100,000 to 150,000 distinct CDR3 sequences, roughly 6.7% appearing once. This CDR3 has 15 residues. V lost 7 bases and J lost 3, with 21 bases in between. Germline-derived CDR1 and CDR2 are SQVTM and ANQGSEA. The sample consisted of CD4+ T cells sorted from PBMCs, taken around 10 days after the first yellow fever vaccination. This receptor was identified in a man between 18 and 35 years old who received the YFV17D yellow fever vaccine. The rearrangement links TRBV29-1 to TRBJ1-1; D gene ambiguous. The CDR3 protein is CSAPPPGHRDTEAFF. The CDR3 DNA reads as TGCAGCGCCCCCCCGCCGGGTCATCGAGACACTGAAGCTTTCTTT.